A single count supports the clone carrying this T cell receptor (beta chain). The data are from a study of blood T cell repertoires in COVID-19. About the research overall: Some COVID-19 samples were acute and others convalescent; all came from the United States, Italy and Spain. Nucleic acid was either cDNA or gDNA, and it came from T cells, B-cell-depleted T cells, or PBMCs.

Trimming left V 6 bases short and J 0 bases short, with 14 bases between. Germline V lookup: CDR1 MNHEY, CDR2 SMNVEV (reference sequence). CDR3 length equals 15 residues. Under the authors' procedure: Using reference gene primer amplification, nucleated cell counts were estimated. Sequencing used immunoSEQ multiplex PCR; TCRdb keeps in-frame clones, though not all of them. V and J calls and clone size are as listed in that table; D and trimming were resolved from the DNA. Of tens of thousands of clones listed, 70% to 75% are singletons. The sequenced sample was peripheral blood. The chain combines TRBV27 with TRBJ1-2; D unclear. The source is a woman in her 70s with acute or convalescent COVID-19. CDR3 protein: CASSLLGSTNYGYTF. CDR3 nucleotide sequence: TGTGCCAGCAGCCTCCTGGGCTCAACTAACTATGGCTACACCTTC.